This record covers a single T cell receptor (beta chain). Antigen: not known. The same CDR3 can be traced to other DNA sequences in this sample. The CDR3 runs 15 residues. The V gene's germline CDR1 is SGHRS and CDR2 YFSETQ. V gave up 2 bases and J gave up 3 bases; unmatched junction bases: 4. The data originate from a study of shared clonotypes between healthy human individuals. The wider study: Serving as donors were a couple of women and three men, whose ages spanned 18 to 49. Study-level findings and limits: Memory subsets generally showed smaller estimated richness than naive subsets did.

200 to 250 ng DNA, approximately 30,000 T cell genomes, went into each sorted-subset replicate PCR. Per the original data handling: ImmunoSEQ sequences covered only the junction and lacked quality scores; filtering therefore differed. Clones were sequenced by immunoSEQ multiplex PCR, and TCRdb holds only the in-frame ones, with some missing. The V and J calls and clone size come from that table; D and trimming were worked out from the DNA. The data hold approximately 1.5 million clones, with approximately 98% observed a single time. The V and J genes are TRBV5-1 and TRBJ2-1; TRBD2 matches 8 bases. The material sequenced was naive CD4+ T cells sorted from blood. Subset noted: CD45RA+ positively selected. This clonotype originated in a man in his thirties or forties in good health. CDR3 coding DNA: TGCGCCAGCAGCTTAACTAGCGGATACTACAATGAGCAGTTCTTC. It is translated as CASSLTSGYYNEQFF.